This T cell receptor (beta chain) came from a study of blood T cell repertoires in COVID-19. Background on the study: Sites in the United States, Italy and Spain provided acute and convalescent COVID-19 samples.

This CDR3 has 14 residues. V lost 7 bases and J 2 bases, leaving 14 bases between the germline ends. Germline V gene lookup returns CDR1 MNHEY and CDR2 SVGAGI. The data were produced by immunoSEQ multiplex PCR, yet TCRdb's version contains in-frame clones alone and is incomplete. Of around 100,000 clones in the sample, about 84% are singletons; the top ten hold roughly 12%. The genes are TRBV6-5 and TRBJ1-2; no reliable D call. The sequence derives from a human donor in a cohort sampled during active COVID-19. Sequencing input: peripheral blood. CDR3 loop: CASTTQAKNYGYTF. The CDR3 DNA follows: TGTGCCAGCACCACGCAAGCCAAAAACTATGGCTACACCTTC.